What follows are 28 T cell receptor beta chains derived from one specimen sequenced in a study of control samples from healthy donors and cancer patients. TCRdb's table, derived via immunoSEQ multiplex PCR, lists solely in-frame clones and lacks some. The table records 10,000 to 15,000 clones, approximately 90% of them present only once. The sample consisted of formalin-fixed, paraffin-embedded tissue. The receptors come from a male donor with melanoma.

The chain has TRBV6-5 and TRBJ2-7; a weak D match, TRBD2 (6 bases). Germline CDR1 reads MNHEY; CDR2 reads SVGAGI. Trimming cost V 1 base and J 3 bases, with 10 bases left between them. This CDR3 has 14 residues. The CDR3: CASSYLEGLYEQYF. CDR3 in DNA: TGTGCCAGCAGTTACTTGGAGGGACTCTACGAGCAGTACTTC.

The chain carries TRBV11-2 and TRBJ2-1; 8 nucleotides align to TRBD2. Germline V gene sequence: CDR1 SGHAT, CDR2 FQNNGV. V was pared by 5 bases and J by 8 bases, with 17 bases of the junction left unmatched. This CDR3 has 17 amino acids. Here the CDR3 reads CASSRESGLGLVYEQFF. The DNA for the CDR3 is TGTGCCAGCAGCCGAGAAAGCGGTTTGGGACTAGTGTATGAGCAGTTCTTC.

CDR3 sequence: CASSEYGTRTFEQYF. DNA of the CDR3: TGTGCCAGCAGTGAGTACGGGACAAGGACGTTCGAGCAGTACTTC. The chain combines TRBV25-1 with TRBJ2-7; perhaps TRBD1 as D (6 bases). Per germline, CDR1 MGHDK and CDR2 SYGVNS. The CDR3 totals 15 residues. Trimming took 3 bases from V and 6 from J, leaving 18 bases between them.

The chain couples TRBV9 to TRBJ1-1, with TRBD1 as a possible D gene (6 bases). CDR3 length: 15 residues. Germline CDR1 is SGDLS and CDR2 is YYNGEE. The V end was cut by 4 bases, the J end by 9 bases, with 22 bases between. CDR3 amino acids: CASSSSQGGRGQAFF. The CDR3 region has the DNA TGTGCCAGCAGCAGCTCGCAAGGGGGAAGGGGTCAAGCTTTCTTT.

V is TRBV7-9 and J is TRBJ2-7; no definite D call. Trimming cost V 5 bases and J 0 bases, with 8 bases left between them. Germline V CDR1 and CDR2: SEHNR, FQNEAQ (reference sequence). The CDR3 spans 13 residues. CDR3 sequence (DNA): TGTGCCAGCAGCGCCGAATACTCCTACGAGCAGTACTTC. Encoded protein: CASSAEYSYEQYF.

The chain joins TRBV30 to TRBJ1-3; 9 nucleotides agree with TRBD1. The CDR3 extends over 14 amino acids. The germline V gene has CDR1 GTSNPN and CDR2 SVGIG (reference sequence). With 4 bases clipped from V and 4 bases from J, the junction kept 5 bases outside the gene matches. CDR3 sequence: CAWTTGGSGNTIYF. The DNA of the CDR3 is TGTGCCTGGACGACAGGGGGTTCAGGAAACACCATATATTTT.

The rearrangement joins TRBV4-2 to TRBJ2-7; a weak D match, TRBD2 (5 bases). The germline V gene has CDR1 LGHNA and CDR2 YNFKEQ. Trimming removed 5 bases from V and 5 bases from J, with 7 bases in between. The CDR3 loop spans 11 amino acids. The CDR3 spells CASSDGNEQYF. The CDR3 DNA reads as TGTGCCAGCAGCGACGGGAACGAGCAGTACTTC.

In its sample, this clone was seen a few times. This chain uses TRBV18 with TRBJ1-2; TRBD1 aligns across 7 bases. This CDR3 comprises 16 residues. V lost 4 bases and J lost 1; bases outside the gene matches: 9. CDR1 KGHSH and CDR2 LQKENI come from the germline V gene. CDR3 coding DNA: TGTGCCAGCTCACTGTCGACAGGGAGGGTTAACTATGGCTACACCTTC. This encodes CASSLSTGRVNYGYTF.

This clone has only one observation. The V and J genes are TRBV10-3 and TRBJ1-5; no reliable D call. CDR3 length: 13 amino acids. Germline V gene lookup returns CDR1 ENHRY and CDR2 SYGVKD. Between the trimmed V and J ends, which lost 6 bases and 2 bases, there was a span of 8 bases. CDR3 DNA: TGTGCCATCAGCCCGCAGGGCAATCAGCCCCAGCATTTT. It codes for CAISPQGNQPQHF.

The chain is built from TRBV2 and TRBJ1-5; 8 bases match TRBD1. V dropped 8 bases and J dropped 4; count of bases not matched to a gene: 10. The CDR3 is 15 residues long. The germline CDR1 and CDR2 sequences are SNHLY and FYNNEI. The CDR3 nucleotides read TGTGCCAGCGCCGCAAGGACAGGGCCGAATCAGCCCCAGCATTTT. Protein product: CASAARTGPNQPQHF.

This clone was picked up one time. This rearrangement joins TRBV7-2 to TRBJ1-3; TRBD1 is a possible D gene (5 bases). The CDR3 is 15 amino acids. Trimming pared 3 bases from V and 0 bases from J, leaving 9 bases between. Germline CDR1 SGHTA, CDR2 FQGNSA. The CDR3 nucleotides are TGTGCCAGCAGCTTCGACAGATACTCTGGAAACACCATATATTTT. Translated: CASSFDRYSGNTIYF. The whole variable domain, filled in from reference TRBV7-2 and TRBJ1-3, reads GAGVSQSPSNKVTEKGKDVELRCDPISGHTALYWYRQSLGQGLEFLIYFQGNSAPDKSGLPSDRFSAERTGGSVSTLTIQRTQQEDSAVYLCASSFDRYSGNTIYFGEGSWLTVV.

Here the CDR3 reads CASSEVHRGYTF. The CDR3 bases are TGTGCCAGCAGCGAGGTTCACCGTGGCTACACCTTC. The chain employs TRBV9 and TRBJ1-2; no firm D call. The CDR3 contains 12 residues. Germline CDR1 reads SGDLS; CDR2 reads YYNGEE. Trimming took off 3 bases at V and 7 bases at J, with 10 bases between the two ends.

This clone appeared a few times. The identical CDR3 is also encoded by other nucleotide sequences in the sample. The gene calls are TRBV2 and TRBJ2-7, with 7 bases lining up with TRBD1. CDR1 is SNHLY and CDR2 is FYNNEI in the germline V gene. The CDR3 is made up of 15 amino acids. J gave up 2 bases and V 8 bases, and 12 bases lay outside the gene matches. The CDR3 DNA sequence: TGTGCCAGCGCTCTAGGTTTGACAGGGCCCTACGAGCAGTACTTC. This sequence encodes CASALGLTGPYEQYF.

The V and J genes are TRBV7-9 and TRBJ2-5; D might be TRBD2 (6 bases). V lost 9 bases to trimming and J lost 5 bases, with 19 bases between them. There are 14 residues in the CDR3. The germline V gene has CDR1 SEHNR and CDR2 FQNEAQ (reference sequence). The CDR3 loop reads CASKGLMARETQYF. DNA of the CDR3: TGTGCCAGTAAGGGACTGATGGCCCGGGAGACCCAGTACTTC.

V usage is TRBV5-6 and J usage is TRBJ1-3, with unresolved D. CDR3 size: 15 residues. Germline CDR1 SGHDT, CDR2 YYEEEE. The V gene lost 2 bases and the J gene lost 0 bases, with 9 bases spanning the gap. The chain's CDR3 is CASSFDRASGNTIYF. The CDR3 DNA reads TGTGCCAGCAGCTTCGACCGGGCCTCTGGAAACACCATATATTTT.

The chain carries TRBV4-1 and TRBJ2-2; TRBD2 matches at 12 bases. Germline V gene data show CDR1 as MGHRA and CDR2 as YSYEKL. This CDR3 region has 15 residues. The V gene end was trimmed by 6 bases and the J gene end by 6 bases; junction bases not matched to a gene: 5. CDR3: CASSRLAGDPGELFF. The CDR3 DNA reads as TGCGCCAGCAGTAGACTAGCGGGAGATCCCGGGGAGCTGTTTTTT.

The chain carries TRBV4-2 and TRBJ1-2; the D gene is possibly TRBD1 (5 bases). The CDR3 is made up of 14 amino acids. Germline V CDR1 and CDR2: LGHNA, YNFKEQ. Between the trimmed V and J ends, which lost 0 bases and 4 bases, there was a span of 9 bases. The CDR3 DNA reads as TGTGCCAGCAGCCAAGAAGGGGTAGGCTATGGCTACACCTTC. Its translation: CASSQEGVGYGYTF.

The rearrangement joins TRBV7-3 to TRBJ2-1; TRBD2 aligns across 7 bases. The CDR3 has 16 amino acids. The germline V gene has CDR1 SGHTA and CDR2 FQGTGA. With 1 base clipped from V and 2 bases from J, the junction kept 5 bases outside the gene matches. CDR3 nucleotide sequence: TGTGCCAGCAGCTTAAGGGGGGGAATCACCTACAATGAGCAGTTCTTC. Its protein is CASSLRGGITYNEQFF.

The V call is TRBV30, the J call TRBJ1-2, with TRBD1 matching 8 bases. This CDR3 is built from 12 residues. V shed 2 bases, J shed 14 bases, and the junction held 10 bases outside the gene matches. Per the germline V gene, CDR1 is GTSNPN and CDR2 is SVGIG (reference sequence). This CDR3 is CAWSLRTGKATF. In DNA form, the CDR3 reads TGTGCCTGGAGTCTCCGGACAGGGAAAGCGACCTTC.

The chain links TRBV15 to TRBJ1-5; weak D call: TRBD1 (6 bases). The germline V and J ends were trimmed by 0 bases and 6 bases, with 15 bases remaining between them. Germline CDR1 LNHNV, CDR2 YYDKDF (reference sequence). There are 16 residues in the CDR3. The CDR3 sequence is CATSRDRGQGSQPQHF. CDR3 DNA sequence: TGTGCCACCAGCAGAGATCGGGGGCAGGGAAGTCAGCCCCAGCATTTT. The full variable domain, rest sourced from reference TRBV15 and TRBJ1-5, is DAMVIQNPRYQVTQFGKPVTLSCSQTLNHNVMYWYQQKSSQAPKLLFHYYDKDFNNEADTPDNFQSRRPNTSFCFLDIRSPGLGDTAMYLCATSRDRGQGSQPQHFGDGTRLSIL.

J is TRBJ1-2 and V is TRBV7-8; no clear D. Germline V lookup: CDR1 SGHVS, CDR2 FQNEAQ. Trimming stripped 6 bases from V and 0 bases from J, with 14 bases between. CDR3 length equals 15 residues. The CDR3 region is CASSSQQRANYGYTF. Written as DNA, the CDR3 is TGTGCCAGCAGTTCTCAGCAGAGAGCTAACTATGGCTACACCTTC.

The chain combines TRBV4-2 with TRBJ2-1; the D gene could be TRBD1 or TRBD2 (5 bases each). CDR3 length: 17 residues. The germline V gene has CDR1 LGHNA and CDR2 YNFKEQ. The V end was cut by 0 bases, the J end by 4 bases, with 16 bases between. The CDR3 sequence: CASSQDARDLGYNEQFF. The CDR3 DNA reads TGTGCCAGCAGCCAAGACGCCCGGGACCTTGGGTACAATGAGCAGTTCTTC.

The count of this clone is one. CDR3 sequence (DNA): TGTGCCACCAGCTCAGGCGGGAGTAACTATGGCTACACCTTC. Protein sequence: CATSSGGSNYGYTF. The chain recombines TRBV15 with TRBJ1-2; D not resolved. Per germline, CDR1 LNHNV and CDR2 YYDKDF (reference sequence). The CDR3 totals 14 residues. Trimming cost V 5 bases and J 1 base, with 11 bases left between them.

The V and J genes are TRBV20-1 and TRBJ2-7, with 7 bases that match TRBD2. Germline values: CDR1 DFQATT, CDR2 SNEGSKA (reference sequence). V was pared by 3 bases and J by 3 bases, with 8 bases of the junction left unmatched. The CDR3 sequence is 14 residues long. The chain's CDR3 is CSASIPGGLYEQYF. CDR3 DNA sequence: TGCAGTGCTAGTATTCCGGGAGGACTCTACGAGCAGTACTTC.

The chain joins TRBV30 to TRBJ1-1; TRBD1 is a possible D gene (6 bases). From germline, CDR1 is GTSNPN and CDR2 SVGIG (reference sequence). The CDR3 has 14 amino acids. Trimming cost V 7 bases and J 3 bases, with 18 bases left between them. CDR3: CASYGGAGYTEAFF. The DNA of the CDR3 is TGTGCCTCCTACGGGGGGGCTGGGTACACTGAAGCTTTCTTT.

This clone was detected a few times. CDR3 bases: TGTGCCAGCAGGCTGGGGGGGGACGTTACGCAGTATTTT. The encoded protein is CASRLGGDVTQYF. The chain is built from TRBV5-4 and TRBJ2-3, with 7 bases lining up with TRBD2. The length of the CDR3 is 13 residues. V dropped 5 bases and J dropped 8; count of bases not matched to a gene: 8. The germline CDR1 and CDR2 sequences are SGHNT and YYREEE (reference sequence). Combining the CDR3 with reference TRBV5-4 and TRBJ2-3 gives the whole variable domain ETGVTQSPTHLIKTRGQQVTLRCSSQSGHNTVSWYQQALGQGPQFIFQYYREEENGRGNFPPRFSGLQFPNYSSELNVNALELDDSALYLCASRLGGDVTQYFGPGTRLTVL.

The CDR3, as DNA: TGTGCCAGCAGCGTAGGCCCAGGGGGCGTATATGGCTACACCTTC. Its translation is CASSVGPGGVYGYTF. This chain joins TRBV9 and TRBJ1-2; 8 bases fit TRBD1. From germline, CDR1 is SGDLS and CDR2 YYNGEE. CDR3 length: 15 amino acids. With V trimmed by 0 bases and J by 5 bases, 6 bases remained unmatched. Looking up the rest from reference TRBV9 and TRBJ1-2 gives the full variable domain: DSGVTQTPKHLITATGQRVTLRCSPRSGDLSVYWYQQSLDQGLQFLIQYYNGEERAKGNILERFSAQQFPDLHSELNLSSLELGDSALYFCASSVGPGGVYGYTFGSGTRLTVV.

The chain recombines TRBV5-4 with TRBJ1-2, with D perhaps TRBD1 (6 bases). Germline lookup yields CDR1 SGHNT and CDR2 YYREEE (reference sequence). This CDR3 is 16 amino acids long. V lost 4 bases to trimming and J lost 0 bases, with 16 bases between them. CDR3 bases: TGTGCCAGCAGCCCCGGGGGGACAAAAACTAACTATGGCTACACCTTC. Protein product: CASSPGGTKTNYGYTF.